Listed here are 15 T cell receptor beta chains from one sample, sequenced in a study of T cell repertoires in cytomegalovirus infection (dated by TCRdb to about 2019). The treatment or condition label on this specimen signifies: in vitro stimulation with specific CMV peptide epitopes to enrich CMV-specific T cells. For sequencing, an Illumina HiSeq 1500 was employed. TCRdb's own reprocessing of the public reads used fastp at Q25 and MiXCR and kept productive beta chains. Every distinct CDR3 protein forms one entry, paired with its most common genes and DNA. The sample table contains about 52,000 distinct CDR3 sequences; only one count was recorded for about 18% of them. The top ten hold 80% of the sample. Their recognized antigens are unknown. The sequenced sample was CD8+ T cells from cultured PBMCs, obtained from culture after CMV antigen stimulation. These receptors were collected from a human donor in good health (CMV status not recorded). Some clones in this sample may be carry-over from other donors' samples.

CDR3 protein: CASSLGGLPPSTDTQYF. CDR3 sequence (DNA): TGTGCCAGCAGCTTAGGGGGGCTTCCACCTAGCACAGATACGCAGTATTTT. V and J are TRBV7-6 and TRBJ2-3; a possible D gene is TRBD1 (6 bases). CDR3 length: 17 residues. V was trimmed by 1 base and J by 0 bases, leaving 14 bases between them. Germline-derived CDR1 and CDR2 are SGHVS and FNYEAQ.

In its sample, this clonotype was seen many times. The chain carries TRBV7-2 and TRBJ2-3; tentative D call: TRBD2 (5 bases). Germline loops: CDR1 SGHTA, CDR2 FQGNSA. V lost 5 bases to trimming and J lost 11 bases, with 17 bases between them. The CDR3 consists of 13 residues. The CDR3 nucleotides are TGTGCCAGCAGCCCTGAGGGCCACATTATGCAGTATTTT. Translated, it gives CASSPEGHIMQYF.

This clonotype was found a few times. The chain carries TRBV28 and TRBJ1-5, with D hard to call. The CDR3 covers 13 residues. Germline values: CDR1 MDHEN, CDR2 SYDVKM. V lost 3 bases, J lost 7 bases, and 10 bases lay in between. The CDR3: CASSFGHDQPQHF. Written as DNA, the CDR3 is TGTGCCAGCAGTTTTGGCCATGACCAGCCCCAGCATTTT.

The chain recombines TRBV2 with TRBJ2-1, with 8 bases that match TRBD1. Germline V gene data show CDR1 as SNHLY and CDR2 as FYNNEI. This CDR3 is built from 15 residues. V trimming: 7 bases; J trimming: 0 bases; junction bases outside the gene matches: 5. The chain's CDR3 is CASILGQGSYNEQFF. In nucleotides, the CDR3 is TGTGCCAGCATTCTCGGACAGGGCTCCTACAATGAGCAGTTCTTC.

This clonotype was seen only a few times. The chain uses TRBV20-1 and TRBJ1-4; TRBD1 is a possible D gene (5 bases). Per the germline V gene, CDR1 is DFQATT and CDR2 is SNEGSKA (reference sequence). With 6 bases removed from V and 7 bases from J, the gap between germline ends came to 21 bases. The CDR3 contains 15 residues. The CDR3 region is CSAAYGALAGEKLFF. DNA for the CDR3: TGCAGTGCCGCTTATGGGGCCCTAGCAGGTGAAAAACTGTTTTTT.

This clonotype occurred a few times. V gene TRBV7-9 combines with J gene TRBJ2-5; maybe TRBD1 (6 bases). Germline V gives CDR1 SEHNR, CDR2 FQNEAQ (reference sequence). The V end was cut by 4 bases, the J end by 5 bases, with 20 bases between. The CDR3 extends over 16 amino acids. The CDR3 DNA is TGTGCCAGCAGCTCGAACAGGGACAAGACCCGGGAGACCCAGTACTTC. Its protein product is CASSSNRDKTRETQYF. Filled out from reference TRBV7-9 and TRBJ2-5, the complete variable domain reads DTGVSQNPRHKITKRGQNVTFRCDPISEHNRLYWYRQTLGQGPEFLTYFQNEAQLEKSRLLSDRFSAERPKGSFSTLEIQRTEQGDSAMYLCASSSNRDKTRETQYFGPGTRLLVL.

CDR3 amino acids: CASSLDTAYSNQPQHF. CDR3 nucleotide sequence: TGTGCCAGCAGCTTGGATACAGCTTATAGCAATCAGCCCCAGCATTTT. The rearrangement links TRBV7-2 to TRBJ1-5, with no clear D. V gave up 3 bases and J gave up 0 bases, with 12 bases separating them. Germline loops: CDR1 SGHTA, CDR2 FQGNSA. This CDR3 region has 16 residues. Full variable domain (remainder filled in from reference TRBV7-2 and TRBJ1-5): GAGVSQSPSNKVTEKGKDVELRCDPISGHTALYWYRQSLGQGLEFLIYFQGNSAPDKSGLPSDRFSAERTGGSVSTLTIQRTQQEDSAVYLCASSLDTAYSNQPQHFGDGTRLSIL.

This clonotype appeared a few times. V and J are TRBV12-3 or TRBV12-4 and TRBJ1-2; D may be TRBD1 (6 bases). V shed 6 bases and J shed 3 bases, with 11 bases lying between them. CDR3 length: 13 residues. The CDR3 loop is CASRPTGDYGYTF. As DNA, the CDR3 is TGTGCCAGCAGGCCGACAGGTGACTATGGCTACACCTTC.

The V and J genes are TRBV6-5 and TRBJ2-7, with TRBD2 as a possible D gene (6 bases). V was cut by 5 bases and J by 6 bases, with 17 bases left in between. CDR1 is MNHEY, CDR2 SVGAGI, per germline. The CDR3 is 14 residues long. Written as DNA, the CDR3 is TGTGCCAGCAGTCCTTCCTTTGGGAGGCTCGAGCAGTACTTC. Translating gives CASSPSFGRLEQYF.

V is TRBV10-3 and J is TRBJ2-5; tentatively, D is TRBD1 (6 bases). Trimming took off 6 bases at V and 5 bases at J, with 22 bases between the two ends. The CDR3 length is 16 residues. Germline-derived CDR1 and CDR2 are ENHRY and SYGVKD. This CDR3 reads CAISATSGVRAETQYF. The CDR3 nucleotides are TGTGCCATCAGCGCTACATCAGGGGTCAGGGCGGAGACCCAGTACTTC.

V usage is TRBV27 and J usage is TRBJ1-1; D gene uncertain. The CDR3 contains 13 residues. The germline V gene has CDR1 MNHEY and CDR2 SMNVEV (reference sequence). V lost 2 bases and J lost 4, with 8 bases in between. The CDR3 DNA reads TGTGCCAGCAGTTTAGGGGAGAGCACTGAAGCTTTCTTT. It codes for CASSLGESTEAFF.

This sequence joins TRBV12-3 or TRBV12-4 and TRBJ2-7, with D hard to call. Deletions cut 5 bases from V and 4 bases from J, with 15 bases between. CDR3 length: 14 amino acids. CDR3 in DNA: TGTGCCAGCAGTCCCCCCTTAGGATGGTACGAGCAGTACTTC. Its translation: CASSPPLGWYEQYF.

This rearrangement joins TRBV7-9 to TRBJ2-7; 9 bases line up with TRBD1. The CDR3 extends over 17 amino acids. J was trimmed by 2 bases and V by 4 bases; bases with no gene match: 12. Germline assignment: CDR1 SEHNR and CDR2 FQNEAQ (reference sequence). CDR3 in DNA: TGTGCCAGCAGCTCGTCAGCCGGGACAGGGAGTCCCTACGAGCAGTACTTC. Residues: CASSSSAGTGSPYEQYF.

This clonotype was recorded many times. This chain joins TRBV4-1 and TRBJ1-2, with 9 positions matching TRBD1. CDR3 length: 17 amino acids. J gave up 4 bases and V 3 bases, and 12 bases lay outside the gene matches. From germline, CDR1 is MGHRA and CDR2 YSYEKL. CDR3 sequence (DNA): TGCGCCAGCAGCCAGGACTCGGACAGGGGAAATCTCTATGGCTACACCTTC. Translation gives CASSQDSDRGNLYGYTF.

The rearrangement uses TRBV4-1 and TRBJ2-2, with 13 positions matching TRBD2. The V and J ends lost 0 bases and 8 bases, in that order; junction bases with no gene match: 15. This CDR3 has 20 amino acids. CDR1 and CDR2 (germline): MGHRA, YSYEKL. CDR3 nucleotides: TGCGCCAGCAGCCAAGATTTTTCAGGACTAGCGGGGGCCCCGGGAGGGGAGCTGTTTTTT. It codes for CASSQDFSGLAGAPGGELFF.